One T cell receptor beta chain is described in this entry. The sample carries other DNA sequences with the same CDR3. The data derive from a study of blood T cell repertoires in COVID-19. Study-wide context: From T cells, B-cell-depleted T cells, or PBMCs came the material, which was cDNA or gDNA.

The V end was cut by 0 bases, the J end by 8 bases, with 11 bases between. The CDR3 is 14 amino acids. CDR1 SGHRS and CDR2 YFSETQ come from the germline V gene. The method was immunoSEQ multiplex PCR; TCRdb's version includes in-frame clones alone and lacks a portion of them. The data hold about 160,000 clones, with about 85% observed a single time. One Seattle source followed patients from active infection through their disease course. This chain connects TRBV5-1 to TRBJ1-4, with D maybe TRBD1 (6 bases). The sequencing input was peripheral blood. The TCR was taken from an elderly man with COVID-19, enrolled during active disease. The CDR3 region is CASSLDREGEKLFF. CDR3 DNA: TGCGCCAGCAGCTTGGACAGGGAGGGCGAAAAACTGTTTTTT.